The T cell receptor beta chain under discussion was sequenced for a study of neurological immune-mediated disorders. Trimming removed 3 bases at V and 1 base at J, with 12 bases between. In germline, CDR1 is MDHEN, CDR2 SYDVKM. The CDR3 spans 15 residues. Time point noted: technical triplicate 2. The study, taken as a whole, reports: No expanded-clone CDR3 amino acid sequence recurred across subjects, suggesting private TCR-beta repertoires.

This clonotype was detected ten times or more. The antigen remains unidentified. TCRdb analysed the 5' RACE reads with MiXCR anew, one entry per CDR3 protein. The sample records more than 55,000 distinct CDR3 sequences, about 25% being singletons. Sequencing input: PBMCs. The chain has TRBV28 and TRBJ2-5; D could derive from TRBD1 or TRBD2 (7 bases each). The receptor was isolated from a man between 60 and 75 years old with HTLV-1-associated myelopathy (HAM/TSP). CDR3 protein: CASSLGGTAQETQYF. The CDR3 DNA follows: TGTGCCAGCAGTTTGGGGGGGACAGCCCAAGAGACCCAGTACTTC. Drawing the rest from reference TRBV28 and TRBJ2-5, the complete variable domain is DVKVTQSSRYLVKRTGEKVFLECVQDMDHENMFWYRQDPGLGLRLIYFSYDVKMKEKGDIPEGYSVSREKKERFSLILESASTNQTSMYLCASSLGGTAQETQYFGPGTRLLVL.